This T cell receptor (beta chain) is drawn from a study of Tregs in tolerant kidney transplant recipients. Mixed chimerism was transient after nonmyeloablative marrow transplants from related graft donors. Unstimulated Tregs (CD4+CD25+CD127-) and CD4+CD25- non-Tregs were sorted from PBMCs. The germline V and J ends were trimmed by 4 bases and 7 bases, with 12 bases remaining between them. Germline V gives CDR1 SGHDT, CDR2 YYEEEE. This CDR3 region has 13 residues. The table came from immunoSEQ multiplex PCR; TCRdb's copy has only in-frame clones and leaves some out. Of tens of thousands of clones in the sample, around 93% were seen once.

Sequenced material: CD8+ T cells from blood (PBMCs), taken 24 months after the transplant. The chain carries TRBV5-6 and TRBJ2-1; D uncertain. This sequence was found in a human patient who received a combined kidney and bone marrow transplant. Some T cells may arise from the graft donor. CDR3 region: CASSISPGNEQFF. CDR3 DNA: TGTGCCAGCAGCATTTCGCCAGGAAATGAGCAGTTCTTC.